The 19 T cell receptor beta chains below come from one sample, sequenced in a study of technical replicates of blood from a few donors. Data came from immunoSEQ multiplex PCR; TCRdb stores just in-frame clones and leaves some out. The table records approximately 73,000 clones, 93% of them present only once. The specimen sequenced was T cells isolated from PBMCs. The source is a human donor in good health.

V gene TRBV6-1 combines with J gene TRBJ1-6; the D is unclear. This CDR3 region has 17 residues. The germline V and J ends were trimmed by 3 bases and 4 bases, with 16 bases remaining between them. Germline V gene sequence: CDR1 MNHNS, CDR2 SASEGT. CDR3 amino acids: CASSDGAGMGYNSPLHF. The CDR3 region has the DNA TGTGCCAGCAGTGATGGTGCGGGGATGGGTTATAATTCACCCCTCCACTTT.

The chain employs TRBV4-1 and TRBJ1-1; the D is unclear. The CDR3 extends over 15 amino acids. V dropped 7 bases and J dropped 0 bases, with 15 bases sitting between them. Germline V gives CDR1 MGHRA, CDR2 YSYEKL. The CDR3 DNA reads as TGCGCCAGCACTGAACCGGGTGAGTTGAACACTGAAGCTTTCTTT. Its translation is CASTEPGELNTEAFF.

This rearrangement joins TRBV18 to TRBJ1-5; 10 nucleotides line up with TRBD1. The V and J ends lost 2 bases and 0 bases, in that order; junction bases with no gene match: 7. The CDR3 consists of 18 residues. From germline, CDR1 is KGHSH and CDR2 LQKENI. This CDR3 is CASSPSFGQGVSNQPQHF. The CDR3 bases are TGTGCCAGCTCACCATCTTTCGGACAGGGGGTTAGCAATCAGCCCCAGCATTTT.

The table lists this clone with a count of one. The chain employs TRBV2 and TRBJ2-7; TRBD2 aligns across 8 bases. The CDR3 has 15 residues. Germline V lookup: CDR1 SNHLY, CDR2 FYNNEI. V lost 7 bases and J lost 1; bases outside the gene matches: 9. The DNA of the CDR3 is TGTGCCAGCAAGGGAGTAGCGGGACCGTCCTACGAGCAGTACTTC. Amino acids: CASKGVAGPSYEQYF.

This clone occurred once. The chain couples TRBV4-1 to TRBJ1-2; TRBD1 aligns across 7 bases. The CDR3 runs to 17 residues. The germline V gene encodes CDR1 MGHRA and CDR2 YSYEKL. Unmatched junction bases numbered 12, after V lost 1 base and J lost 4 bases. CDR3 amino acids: CASSQGNAMGQFYGYTF. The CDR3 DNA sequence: TGCGCCAGCAGCCAAGGAAATGCGATGGGACAGTTCTATGGCTACACCTTC.

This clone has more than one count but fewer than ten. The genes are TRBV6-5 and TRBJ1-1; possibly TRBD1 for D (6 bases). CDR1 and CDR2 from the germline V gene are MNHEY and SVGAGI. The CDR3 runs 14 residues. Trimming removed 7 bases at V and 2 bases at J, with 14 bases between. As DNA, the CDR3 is TGTGCCAGCAATTCAAGACAGGCCAACACTGAAGCTTTCTTT. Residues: CASNSRQANTEAFF.

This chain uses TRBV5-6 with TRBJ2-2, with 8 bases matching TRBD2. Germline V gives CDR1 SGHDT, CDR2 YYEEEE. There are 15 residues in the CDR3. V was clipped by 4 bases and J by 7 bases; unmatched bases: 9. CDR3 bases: TGTGCCAGCAGCCCGCAGGGACTAGAGGGCGGGGAGCTGTTTTTT. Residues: CASSPQGLEGGELFF.

The CDR3 region has the DNA TGTGCCAGCAGCTTAGTGTGGACAGGGAGGGTTGGCAATCAGCCCCAGCATTTT. Translation gives CASSLVWTGRVGNQPQHF. The chain couples TRBV7-8 to TRBJ1-5; TRBD1 aligns across 8 bases. The CDR3 loop spans 18 amino acids. V lost 1 base and J lost 2; bases outside the gene matches: 10. Germline CDR1 SGHVS, CDR2 FQNEAQ.

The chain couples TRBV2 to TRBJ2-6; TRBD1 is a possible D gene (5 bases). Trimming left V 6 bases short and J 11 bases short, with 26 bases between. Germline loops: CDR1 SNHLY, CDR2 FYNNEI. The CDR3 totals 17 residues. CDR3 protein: CASRAAPNLHQGDVLTF. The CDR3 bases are TGTGCCAGCAGGGCAGCCCCAAACTTACATCAAGGGGACGTCCTGACTTTC.

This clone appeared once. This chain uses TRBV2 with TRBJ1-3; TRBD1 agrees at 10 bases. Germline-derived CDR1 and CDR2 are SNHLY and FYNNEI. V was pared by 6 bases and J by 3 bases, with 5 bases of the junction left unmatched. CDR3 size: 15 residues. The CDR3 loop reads CASSADRGRGNTIYF. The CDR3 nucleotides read TGTGCCAGCAGCGCCGACAGGGGGCGTGGAAACACCATATATTTT.

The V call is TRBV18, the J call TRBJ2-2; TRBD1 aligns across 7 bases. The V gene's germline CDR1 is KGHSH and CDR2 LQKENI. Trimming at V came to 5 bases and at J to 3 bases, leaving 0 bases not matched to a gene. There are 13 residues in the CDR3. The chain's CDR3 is CASSRGHTGELFF. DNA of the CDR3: TGTGCCAGCTCAAGGGGGCACACCGGGGAGCTGTTTTTT. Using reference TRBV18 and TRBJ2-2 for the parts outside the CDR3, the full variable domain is NAGVMQNPRHLVRRRGQEARLRCSPMKGHSHVYWYRQLPEEGLKFMVYLQKENIIDESGMPKERFSAEFPKEGPSILRIQQVVRGDSAAYFCASSRGHTGELFFGEGSRLTVL.

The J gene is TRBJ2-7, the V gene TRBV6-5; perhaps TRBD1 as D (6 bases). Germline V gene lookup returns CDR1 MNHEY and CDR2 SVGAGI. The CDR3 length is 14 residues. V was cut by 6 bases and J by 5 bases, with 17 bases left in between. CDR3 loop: CASSDMNRVHEQYF. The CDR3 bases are TGTGCCAGCAGCGATATGAACAGGGTCCACGAGCAGTACTTC.

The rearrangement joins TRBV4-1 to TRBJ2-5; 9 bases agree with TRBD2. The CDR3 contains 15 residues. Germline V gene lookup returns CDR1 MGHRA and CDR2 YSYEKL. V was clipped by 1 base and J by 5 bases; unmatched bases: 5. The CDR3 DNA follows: TGCGCCAGCAGCCAAGGGGCGGGAGGGCCCGAGACCCAGTACTTC. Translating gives CASSQGAGGPETQYF.

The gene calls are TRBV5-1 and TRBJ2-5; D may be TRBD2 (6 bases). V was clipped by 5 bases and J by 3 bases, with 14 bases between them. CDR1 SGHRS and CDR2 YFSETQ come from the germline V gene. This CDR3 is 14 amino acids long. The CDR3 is CASSVGGTKETQYF. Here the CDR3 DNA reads TGCGCCAGCAGTGTGGGAGGCACCAAAGAGACCCAGTACTTC.

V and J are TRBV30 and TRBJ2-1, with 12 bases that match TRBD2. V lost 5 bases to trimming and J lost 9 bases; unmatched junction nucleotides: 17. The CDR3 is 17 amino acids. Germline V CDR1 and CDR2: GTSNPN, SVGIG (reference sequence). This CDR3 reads CAWSGDMSSGGVGEQFF. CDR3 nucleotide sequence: TGTGCCTGGTCTGGCGACATGTCTAGCGGGGGGGTAGGTGAGCAGTTCTTC. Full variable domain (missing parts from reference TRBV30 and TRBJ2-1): SQTIHQWPATLVQPVGSPLSLECTVEGTSNPNLYWYRQAAGRGLQLLFYSVGIGQISSEVPQNLSASRPQDRQFILSSKKLLLSDSGFYLCAWSGDMSSGGVGEQFFGPGTRLTVL.

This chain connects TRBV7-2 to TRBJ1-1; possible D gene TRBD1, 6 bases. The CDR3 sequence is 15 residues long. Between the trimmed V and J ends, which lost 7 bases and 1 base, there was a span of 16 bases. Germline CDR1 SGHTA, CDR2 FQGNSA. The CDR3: CASTPWVGGNTEAFF. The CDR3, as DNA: TGTGCCAGCACCCCCTGGGTAGGGGGGAACACTGAAGCTTTCTTT.

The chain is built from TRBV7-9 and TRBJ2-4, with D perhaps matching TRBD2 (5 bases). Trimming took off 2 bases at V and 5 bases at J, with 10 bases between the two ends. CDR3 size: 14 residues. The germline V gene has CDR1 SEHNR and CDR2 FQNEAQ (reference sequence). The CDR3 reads CASSLLTLENIQYF. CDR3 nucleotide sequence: TGTGCCAGCAGCTTATTGACACTAGAAAACATTCAGTACTTC.

The DNA for the CDR3 is TGCGCCAGCAGCCTGAGACAGGCCCAAGAGACCCAGTACTTC. Translated, it gives CASSLRQAQETQYF. This chain uses TRBV5-1 with TRBJ2-5; perhaps TRBD1 as D (6 bases). V lost 4 bases and J 1 base, leaving 11 bases between the germline ends. Germline CDR1 and CDR2: SGHRS and YFSETQ. CDR3 length: 14 amino acids.

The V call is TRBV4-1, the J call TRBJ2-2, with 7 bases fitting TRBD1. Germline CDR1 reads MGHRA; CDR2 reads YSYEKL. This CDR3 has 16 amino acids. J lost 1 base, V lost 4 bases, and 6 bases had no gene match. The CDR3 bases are TGCGCCAGCAGCCGCAGACAGGGCGAGAACACCGGGGAGCTGTTTTTT. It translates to CASSRRQGENTGELFF.